This T cell receptor (beta chain) was retrieved from a study of cytomegalovirus exposure and HLA in healthy donors. This CDR3 has 13 amino acids. Germline loops: CDR1 SGHVS, CDR2 FQNEAQ. Trimming shortened V by 9 bases and J by 2 bases, and 13 bases separated the two germline ends. Study-level points and caveats: With later analysis, a missense DCLRE1C variant became linked to TCR beta V- and J-gene trimming. Under in vitro conditions, a few CMV-associated chains were confirmed as specific for CMV antigens.

PCR employed 60 Vbeta and 13 Jbeta primers. Sequencing was performed with immunoSEQ multiplex PCR; in TCRdb, only in-frame clones are kept and a portion is missing. The sample has about 130,000 clones, around two thirds seen once; the top ten hold 2.9%. Participants comprised healthy donors of bone marrow. Donors showed nominal health when sampled, although they likely had unrecorded immune exposures. A note on this clone: Its antigen is undetermined.

The sequence was collected from a human donor in good health. The chain uses TRBV7-8 and TRBJ2-5; maybe TRBD2 (5 bases). Source material: PBMCs. CDR3 sequence reads: CASDKAEQETQYF. In DNA form, the CDR3 reads TGTGCCAGTGACAAAGCGGAACAAGAGACCCAGTACTTC.